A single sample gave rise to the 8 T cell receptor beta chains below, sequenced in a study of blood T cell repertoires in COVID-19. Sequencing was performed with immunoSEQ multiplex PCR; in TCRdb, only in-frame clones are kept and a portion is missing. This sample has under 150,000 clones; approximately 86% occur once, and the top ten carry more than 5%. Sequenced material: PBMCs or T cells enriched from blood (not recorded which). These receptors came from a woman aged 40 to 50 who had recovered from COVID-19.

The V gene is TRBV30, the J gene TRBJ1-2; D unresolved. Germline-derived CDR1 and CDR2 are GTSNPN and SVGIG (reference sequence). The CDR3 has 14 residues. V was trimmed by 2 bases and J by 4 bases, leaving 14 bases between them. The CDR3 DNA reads TGTGCCTGGAGTAGAGGGCCTGGCCGCTATGGCTACACCTTC. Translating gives CAWSRGPGRYGYTF.

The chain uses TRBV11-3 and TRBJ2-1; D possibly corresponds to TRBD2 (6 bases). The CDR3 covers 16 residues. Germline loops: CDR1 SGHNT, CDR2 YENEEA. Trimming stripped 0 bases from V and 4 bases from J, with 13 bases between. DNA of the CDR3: TGTGCCAGCAGCTTAGAGGGTAGCGGACTTTACAATGAGCAGTTCTTC. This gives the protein CASSLEGSGLYNEQFF.

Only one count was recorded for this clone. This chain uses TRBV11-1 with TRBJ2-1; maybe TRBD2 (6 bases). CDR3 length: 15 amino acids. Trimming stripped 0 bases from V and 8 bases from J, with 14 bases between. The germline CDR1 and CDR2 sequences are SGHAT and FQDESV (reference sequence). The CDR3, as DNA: TGTGCCAGCAGCTTAGCGGGGGGACTGAGCGATGAGCAGTTCTTC. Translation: CASSLAGGLSDEQFF.

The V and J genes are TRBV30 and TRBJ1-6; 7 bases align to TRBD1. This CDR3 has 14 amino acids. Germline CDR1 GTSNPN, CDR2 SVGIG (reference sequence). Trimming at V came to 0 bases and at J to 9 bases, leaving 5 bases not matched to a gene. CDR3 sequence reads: CAWSVTGDFSPLHF. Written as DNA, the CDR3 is TGTGCCTGGAGTGTAACAGGGGACTTTTCACCCCTCCACTTT.

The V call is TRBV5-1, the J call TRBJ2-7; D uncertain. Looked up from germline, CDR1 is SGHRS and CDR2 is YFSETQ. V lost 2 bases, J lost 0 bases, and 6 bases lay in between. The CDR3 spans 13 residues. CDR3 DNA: TGCGCCAGCAGCTTAAGTAGCTCCTACGAGCAGTACTTC. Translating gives CASSLSSSYEQYF.

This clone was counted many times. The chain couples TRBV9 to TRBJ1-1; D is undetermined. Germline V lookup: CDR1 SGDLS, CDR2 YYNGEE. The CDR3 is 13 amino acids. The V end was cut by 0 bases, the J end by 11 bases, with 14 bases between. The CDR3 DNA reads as TGTGCCAGCAGCGTAGCTACGGGAGGTTCGGCTTTCTTT. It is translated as CASSVATGGSAFF.

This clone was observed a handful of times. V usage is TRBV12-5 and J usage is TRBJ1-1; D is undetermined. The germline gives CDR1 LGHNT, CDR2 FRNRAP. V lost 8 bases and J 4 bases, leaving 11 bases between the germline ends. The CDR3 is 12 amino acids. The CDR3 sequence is CASSLRGTEAFF. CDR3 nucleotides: TGTGCTAGTAGTCTCCGGGGCACTGAAGCTTTCTTT.

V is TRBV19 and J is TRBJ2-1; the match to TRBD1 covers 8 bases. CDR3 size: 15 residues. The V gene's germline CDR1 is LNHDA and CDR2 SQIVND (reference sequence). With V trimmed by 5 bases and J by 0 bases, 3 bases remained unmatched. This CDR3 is CASSSDRGSYNEQFF. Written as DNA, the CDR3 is TGTGCCAGTAGTTCCGACAGGGGCTCCTACAATGAGCAGTTCTTC.